A selection of T cell receptor beta chains follows, all from one sample in a study of shared clonotypes between healthy human individuals. Measured with immunoSEQ multiplex PCR; TCRdb has only the in-frame clones, and not every one. This table has fewer than 650,000 clones, 60% to 85% appearing once. Sequenced: PBMCs. The source of these receptors is a woman in her 40s in good health. Some clones in this sample may be carry-over from other donors' samples. Both conserved end residues are part of each CDR3. A D gene is named only where the DNA matches it firmly. Clone size is stated in some rows and not others, as once, few, many or a class when expanded.

V,size,J,D,DNA,CDR3
TRBV10-3,few,TRBJ2-7,TRBD1,TGTGCCATCAGTGAGGGACAGGGTTACGAGCAGTACTTC,CAISEGQGYEQYF
TRBV5-1,.,TRBJ1-5,.,TGCGCCAGCAGCTTGCAGGGAGCTCAGCCCCAGCATTTT,CASSLQGAQPQHF
TRBV18,.,TRBJ2-7,TRBD2,TGTGCCAGCTCACCTCCCTCGGGGACTAGCGGGAGCCTTCCCTACGAGCAGTACTTC,CASSPPSGTSGSLPYEQYF
TRBV19,.,TRBJ2-7,.,TGTGCCAGTAAGACTTGGTACGAGCAGTACTTC,CASKTWYEQYF
TRBV5-1,few,TRBJ1-4,.,TGCGCCAGCAGCTTTGGGGCAGTAAATGAAAAACTGTTTTTT,CASSFGAVNEKLFF
TRBV10-3,once,TRBJ2-2,TRBD2,TGTGCCATCACCGGACTAGCGGGGAACACCGGGGAGCTGTTTTTT,CAITGLAGNTGELFF
TRBV19,.,TRBJ1-4,.,TGTGCCAGTAGTACAGGACGGTATAATGAAAAACTGTTTTTT,CASSTGRYNEKLFF
TRBV27,few,TRBJ2-1,.,TGTGCCAGCAGTTTTCGACGCCGGCAAACTACCTACAATGAGCAGTTCTTC,CASSFRRRQTTYNEQFF
TRBV4-1,.,TRBJ2-3,.,TGCGCCAGCAGTCTGGGCCCGGTTGGGCTCACAGATACGCAGTATTTT,CASSLGPVGLTDTQYF
TRBV5-4,.,TRBJ2-3,TRBD2,TGTGCCAGCAGCTTCCCCCTAGCGGGGACAGATACGCAGTATTTT,CASSFPLAGTDTQYF
TRBV7-9,.,TRBJ2-7,.,TGTGCCAGCAGCTTACCCGGCTACGAGCAGTACTTC,CASSLPGYEQYF
TRBV11-2,once,TRBJ2-1,.,TGTGCCAGCAGCATCAGCTCCTACAATGAGCAGTTCTTC,CASSISSYNEQFF
TRBV19,few,TRBJ1-2,.,TGTGCCAGTAGCACAAGGTCTGTTGACTATGGCTACACCTTC,CASSTRSVDYGYTF
TRBV30,few,TRBJ2-3,.,TGTGCCTGGAGTCCCCCTTCAGATACGCAGTATTTT,CAWSPPSDTQYF
TRBV2,.,TRBJ2-7,.,TGTGCCAGCAGTAGGGACGGAACCTACGAGCAGTACTTC,CASSRDGTYEQYF
TRBV27,.,TRBJ2-7,TRBD2,TGTGCCAGCAGGCGAGCGGGAAAATACGAGCAGTACTTC,CASRRAGKYEQYF
TRBV7-8,few,TRBJ1-1,TRBD1,TGTGCCAGCAGCTACGACAGGGGGTACGACACTGAAGCTTTCTTT,CASSYDRGYDTEAFF
TRBV5-1,.,TRBJ2-5,.,TGCGCCAGCAGCTTGGCTGGGAAAGAAGAGACCCAGTACTTC,CASSLAGKEETQYF
TRBV18,many,TRBJ1-3,.,TGTGCCAGCTCACCAACCCCAGTAGGAAACACCATATATTTT,CASSPTPVGNTIYF
TRBV19,.,TRBJ1-2,.,TGTGCCAGTACCCATGCAGGCCGAATATGGGGCTACACCTTC,CASTHAGRIWGYTF
TRBV5-1,.,TRBJ2-1,TRBD2,TGCGCCAGCAGCTCATTAGCGGGAGGGCCGCCCAATGAGCAGTTCTTC,CASSSLAGGPPNEQFF
TRBV28,.,TRBJ2-1,TRBD2,TGTGCCAGCAGTTATCTGAGACTAGCGGGAGGTCGCAATGAGCAGTTCTTC,CASSYLRLAGGRNEQFF
TRBV5-4,.,TRBJ2-5,.,TGTGCCAGCAGCTTCCCTCCGGTGGAGACCCAGTACTTC,CASSFPPVETQYF
TRBV6-1,once,TRBJ2-5,.,TGTGCCAGCAGGGGGGCCACGGGGGAGCAGTACTTC,CASRGATGEQYF
TRBV4-2,.,TRBJ2-7,.,TGTGCCAGCAGCTTGGGGGCCGGGAGCCCCTCCTACGAGCAGTACTTC,CASSLGAGSPSYEQYF
TRBV27,.,TRBJ2-1,TRBD2,TGTGCCAGCAGTCCCGGGACTAGCGGGAGTCGTGAGCAGTTCTTC,CASSPGTSGSREQFF
TRBV7-9,.,TRBJ1-4,TRBD1,TGTGCCAGCACCCATGGAGGACAGGGTAATGAAAAACTGTTTTTT,CASTHGGQGNEKLFF
TRBV7-2,.,TRBJ2-1,.,TGTGCCAGCAGCTTAGCGGCGCCCTCCTACAATGAGCAGTTCTTC,CASSLAAPSYNEQFF
TRBV18,.,TRBJ1-5,.,TGTGCCAGCTCACCAGTCCGAGATCAGCCCCAGCATTTT,CASSPVRDQPQHF
TRBV19,.,TRBJ1-1,.,TGTGCCAGTAGGCAGGCCGGGTCCTCGAACACTGAAGCTTTCTTT,CASRQAGSSNTEAFF
TRBV6-1,.,TRBJ1-5,.,TGTGCCAGCAGTGAAGCTATAGGCAGTTATAGCAATCAGCCCCAGCATTTT,CASSEAIGSYSNQPQHF
TRBV7-2,.,TRBJ2-7,.,TGTGCCAGCAGCCAACGGGTGGAGAGGGGCTCCTACGAGCAGTACTTC,CASSQRVERGSYEQYF
TRBV7-8,.,TRBJ2-5,TRBD1,TGTGCCAGCAGCCCCCGACGGGACAGCCAAGAGACCCAGTACTTC,CASSPRRDSQETQYF
TRBV30,.,TRBJ1-5,.,TGTGCCTGGAGTAACGGAGTAAATCAGCCCCAGCATTTT,CAWSNGVNQPQHF
TRBV27,.,TRBJ2-7,.,TGTGCCAGCAGTCCCTCCATCGGCTACGAGCAGTACTTC,CASSPSIGYEQYF
TRBV7-7,.,TRBJ2-3,.,TGTGCCAGCAGTGCCGGCCTGAGCGGGCTCACAGATACGCAGTATTTT,CASSAGLSGLTDTQYF
TRBV28,many,TRBJ1-5,.,TGTGCCAGCAGTTTAGTGACAGGACATCAGCCCCAGCATTTT,CASSLVTGHQPQHF
TRBV25-1,.,TRBJ2-3,.,TGTGCCAGCACTCCTAACCCGGGCCCCGGGGATACGCAGTATTTT,CASTPNPGPGDTQYF
TRBV11-3,.,TRBJ2-3,.,TGTGCCAGCAGCCGAAGCGGGAGCACAGATACGCAGTATTTT,CASSRSGSTDTQYF
TRBV19,once,TRBJ1-2,.,TGTGCCAGTACTACCGGGACCTATGGCTACACCTTC,CASTTGTYGYTF
TRBV10-3,.,TRBJ1-2,.,TGTGCCATCAGTGAAGGGGGTGTGGGTTACTATGGCTACACCTTC,CAISEGGVGYYGYTF
TRBV5-4,.,TRBJ2-6,TRBD1,TGTGCCAGCAGCCCGGGGACAGCCTCTGGGGCCAACGTCCTGACTTTC,CASSPGTASGANVLTF
TRBV28,.,TRBJ2-7,.,TGTGCCAGCAGTTTTCGGTCCTACGAGCAGTACTTC,CASSFRSYEQYF
TRBV21-1,once,TRBJ1-1,.,TGTGCCAGCAGCCCTCACCCAAGACAGGGAATCGAAATGAACACTGAAGCTTTCTTT,CASSPHPRQGIEMNTEAFF
TRBV4-1,.,TRBJ1-4,.,TGCGCCAGCCTTAGACAGGATTGGGAAAAACTGTTTTTT,CASLRQDWEKLFF
TRBV27,.,TRBJ2-1,.,TGTGCCAGCAGTTTTAAGGGTAATGAGCAGTTCTTC,CASSFKGNEQFF
TRBV9,.,TRBJ2-2,.,TGTGCCAGCAGCATTACGGGAGCGAACACCGGGGAGCTGTTTTTT,CASSITGANTGELFF
TRBV2,.,TRBJ2-7,TRBD2,TGTGCCAGCAGTAGACTAGCGGGAGGCCGAAGCTCCTACGAGCAGTACTTC,CASSRLAGGRSSYEQYF
TRBV27,.,TRBJ2-2,TRBD2,TGTGCCAGCAGCAACGGGAGGGGGAGTAACACCGGGGAGCTGTTTTTT,CASSNGRGSNTGELFF
TRBV28,once,TRBJ1-1,.,TGTGCCAGCAGTTTAATTAACGGTGGGGCGAGTACTGAAGCTTTCTTT,CASSLINGGASTEAFF
TRBV15,many,TRBJ2-5,.,TGTGCCACCAGCGGGACCCCCCTGACAGATCAAGAGACCCAGTACTTC,CATSGTPLTDQETQYF
TRBV29-1,.,TRBJ1-2,.,TGCAGCGTTGACTTCAGGGGTAACTATGGCTACACCTTC,CSVDFRGNYGYTF
TRBV28,.,TRBJ2-3,TRBD2,TGTGCCAGCACGACTAGCGGGGTTTTCACAGATACGCAGTATTTT,CASTTSGVFTDTQYF
TRBV28,many,TRBJ2-1,.,TGTGTCGCCGGTAGCTCCTACAATGAGCAGTTCTTC,CVAGSSYNEQFF
TRBV29-1,.,TRBJ2-1,.,TGCAGCGTTGGGGACGGTGGATTAGAGCAGTTCTTC,CSVGDGGLEQFF